This T cell receptor (beta chain) was sequenced during a study of blood T cell repertoires in COVID-19. Study-level information: The cDNA or gDNA used as material had been derived from T cells, B-cell-depleted T cells, or PBMCs.

Methods used by the authors: Researchers report that nucleated cell counts were estimated from reference gene primer amplification. Method: immunoSEQ multiplex PCR; TCRdb's copy keeps in-frame clones and lacks some. V, J and clone size are taken as reported in that table, and D and trimming were inferred from the DNA itself. The sample records some 140,000 clones, under 90% being singletons. The CDR3 is 15 residues long. V trimming: 0 bases; J trimming: 10 bases; junction bases outside the gene matches: 7. Germline CDR1 LGHNA, CDR2 YSLEER. This sequence was found in a woman in her sixties with active or convalescent COVID-19. The chain couples TRBV4-3 to TRBJ2-7, with 12 bases aligning to TRBD2. Sequencing used peripheral blood. The CDR3, as DNA: TGCGCCAGCAGCCAAGATTCTAGCGGGAGGGCCACACAGTACTTC. Its protein is CASSQDSSGRATQYF.